Presented here are 6 T cell receptor beta chains from one specimen sequenced in a study of blood T cell repertoires in COVID-19. TCRdb's copy holds only in-frame clones and misses some; the assay was immunoSEQ multiplex PCR. The sample has under 100,000 clones, 81% seen once. The sample was peripheral blood. These receptors came from a man older than 75 with active or convalescent COVID-19.

The J gene is TRBJ1-2, the V gene TRBV7-8, with 9 nucleotides matching TRBD1. There are 15 residues in the CDR3. The germline CDR1 and CDR2 sequences are SGHVS and FQNEAQ. After removal of 2 bases from V and 2 bases from J, the junction contained 3 bases not matched to a gene. The DNA of the CDR3 is TGTGCCAGCAGCTTACGGGACAGGGTAAACTATGGCTACACCTTC. It translates to CASSLRDRVNYGYTF.

The CDR3 bases are TGTGCCAGCAGCGCCCGACTAGCGGGGGCCTCCTACAATGAGCAGTTCTTC. Protein sequence: CASSARLAGASYNEQFF. The chain recombines TRBV11-3 with TRBJ2-1, with 12 nucleotides matching TRBD2. Germline values: CDR1 SGHNT, CDR2 YENEEA. This CDR3 contains 17 residues. Trimming at V came to 5 bases and at J to 0 bases, leaving 5 bases not matched to a gene.

The chain joins TRBV2 to TRBJ2-5, with D perhaps TRBD1 (6 bases). CDR3 length: 14 residues. Trimming left V 9 bases short and J 4 bases short, with 18 bases between. CDR1 is SNHLY, CDR2 FYNNEI, per germline. The chain's CDR3 is CARGGPSRLETQYF. The CDR3 region has the DNA TGTGCCAGAGGGGGACCGTCCCGCCTAGAGACCCAGTACTTC.

The rearrangement joins TRBV18 to TRBJ2-5, with D perhaps TRBD1 (5 bases). The CDR3 is 15 amino acids. Between the trimmed V and J ends, which lost 1 base and 4 bases, there was a span of 13 bases. Germline CDR1 and CDR2: KGHSH and LQKENI. DNA for the CDR3: TGTGCCAGCTCACCACAAGGGGTGTCCGGAGAGACCCAGTACTTC. This sequence encodes CASSPQGVSGETQYF.

V usage is TRBV12-3 or TRBV12-4 and J usage is TRBJ2-1; 7 bases match TRBD1. Trimming at V came to 6 bases and at J to 8 bases, leaving 7 bases not matched to a gene. CDR3 length: 13 amino acids. The CDR3 DNA reads TGTGCCAGCAGCACGAGACAGGGAGATGAGCAGTTCTTC. Translation gives CASSTRQGDEQFF.

The J gene is TRBJ2-7, the V gene TRBV7-8; 7 nucleotides align to TRBD1. With V trimmed by 5 bases and J by 3 bases, 7 bases remained unmatched. The germline V gene has CDR1 SGHVS and CDR2 FQNEAQ. The CDR3 length is 14 residues. The CDR3 loop reads CASSTRTGNYEQYF. DNA for the CDR3: TGTGCCAGCAGCACACGGACAGGAAACTACGAGCAGTACTTC.